A single sample is the source of the 2 T cell receptor beta chains below, sequenced in a study of T-cell reconstitution after alpha-beta-depleted transplantation in children. Unique molecular identifiers tagged the TCRbeta library. TCRdb independently ran MiXCR on the PCR reads; one entry per CDR3 protein. Among approximately 800,000 distinct CDR3 sequences, approximately 15% were seen once, and the ten largest hold roughly 4.8%. The sequencing here drew on PBMCs, mostly from graft donor cells, taken 360 days after TCRalphabeta/CD19-depleted stem cell transplant. Receptor source: a male patient between 10 and 17 years old who had a stem cell transplant for acute lymphoblastic leukemia, so the T cells may come from the graft donor.

This clonotype occurred a few times. This chain connects TRBV20-1 to TRBJ2-3, with D uncertain. The V end lost 4 bases, the J end lost 6 bases, and 5 bases lay between the germline ends. Germline V gives CDR1 DFQATT, CDR2 SNEGSKA (reference sequence). The CDR3 is made up of 10 amino acids. The chain's CDR3 is CSANLDTQYF. CDR3 sequence (DNA): TGCAGTGCTAATCTGGATACGCAGTATTTT.

This clonotype was counted at least ten times. The chain employs TRBV29-1 and TRBJ2-3; 7 bases map to TRBD2. Germline V gene sequence: CDR1 SQVTM, CDR2 ANQGSEA. CDR3 length: 13 residues. With V trimmed by 7 bases and J by 5 bases, 9 bases remained unmatched. In nucleotides, the CDR3 is TGCAGCGCCCCGGGGGAGGGTCAAGATACGCAGTATTTT. This codes for CSAPGEGQDTQYF.